These 23 T cell receptor beta chains were all obtained from the same sample, sequenced in a study of CD8 T cells in Susac syndrome. With random hexamers, reverse transcription was performed on about 0.5 to 1 ug of RNA. MiXCR, run by TCRdb on the immunoSEQ multiplex PCR reads, gives a single entry per CDR3 protein. The table lists some 220,000 distinct CDR3 sequences, 95% of them singletons. Sequencing was done on a sample of CD4+ T cells from PBMCs. The receptors come from a human donor with multiple sclerosis.

This clonotype has a single count. V and J are TRBV7-9 and TRBJ1-1; TRBD1 might be the D (5 bases). CDR3 length: 14 residues. The germline V gene has CDR1 SEHNR and CDR2 FQNEAQ (reference sequence). V was cut by 5 bases and J by 5 bases, with 15 bases left in between. This CDR3 reads CASSPQGVGTEAFF. The CDR3 nucleotides read TGTGCCAGCAGCCCGCAGGGAGTTGGGACTGAAGCTTTCTTT.

The rearrangement uses TRBV9 and TRBJ1-2, with a tentative D call TRBD1 (5 bases). CDR1 is SGDLS and CDR2 is YYNGEE in the germline V gene. The CDR3 sequence is 14 residues long. The germline V and J ends were trimmed by 0 bases and 6 bases, with 12 bases remaining between them. In DNA, the CDR3 is TGTGCCAGCAGCGTAGGTCTTGAGGGGAATGGCTACACCTTC. It is translated as CASSVGLEGNGYTF.

The chain combines TRBV4-1 with TRBJ2-7; D is unresolved. The CDR3 contains 9 residues. Germline V gene lookup returns CDR1 MGHRA and CDR2 YSYEKL. CDR3 protein: CGVGYEQYF. CDR3 DNA: TGCGGGGTCGGATACGAGCAGTACTTC.

This sequence joins TRBV3-1 and TRBJ2-6; D may match TRBD1 or TRBD2 (6 bases each). This CDR3 is 18 amino acids long. The V gene lost 0 bases and the J gene lost 3 bases, with 15 bases spanning the gap. Germline V gives CDR1 LGHDT, CDR2 YNNKEL (reference sequence). The CDR3 DNA reads as TGTGCCAGCAGCCAAGATGGGCCGGGGGCAGGTGGGGCCAACGTCCTGACTTTC. Amino acid sequence: CASSQDGPGAGGANVLTF.

This chain joins TRBV15 and TRBJ1-1, with D hard to call. Germline CDR1 reads LNHNV; CDR2 reads YYDKDF (reference sequence). V was trimmed by 1 base and J by 4 bases, leaving 4 bases between them. The CDR3 has 12 amino acids. The chain's CDR3 is CATSRAGTEAFF. The CDR3 region has the DNA TGTGCCACCAGCAGAGCGGGCACTGAAGCTTTCTTT. Together with reference TRBV15 and TRBJ1-1, the CDR3 gives the full variable domain: DAMVIQNPRYQVTQFGKPVTLSCSQTLNHNVMYWYQQKSSQAPKLLFHYYDKDFNNEADTPDNFQSRRPNTSFCFLDIRSPGLGDTAMYLCATSRAGTEAFFGQGTRLTVV.

The CDR3 DNA reads as TGTGCCAGCAGTCGGGACAGGTCCTACAATGAGCAGTTCTTC. It is translated as CASSRDRSYNEQFF. The chain has TRBV12-3 or TRBV12-4 and TRBJ2-1; 8 bases align to TRBD1. CDR3 length: 14 amino acids. With 5 bases clipped from V and 1 base from J, the junction kept 1 base outside the gene matches.

The chain combines TRBV30 with TRBJ2-3; D call uncertain. Per germline, CDR1 GTSNPN and CDR2 SVGIG (reference sequence). Between the trimmed V and J ends, which lost 5 bases and 6 bases, there was a span of 9 bases. The CDR3 length is 11 residues. The CDR3 sequence is CAWGEGDTQYF. As DNA, the CDR3 is TGTGCCTGGGGAGAAGGGGATACGCAGTATTTT.

Here the CDR3 reads CASRGTSGGQGYHEQYF. The CDR3 DNA reads as TGTGCCAGCAGGGGGACCTCGGGGGGACAGGGGTACCACGAGCAGTACTTC. The chain is built from TRBV28 and TRBJ2-7; 10 bases fit TRBD1. J gave up 5 bases and V 6 bases, and 16 bases lay outside the gene matches. CDR1 is MDHEN and CDR2 is SYDVKM in the germline V gene. The CDR3 loop spans 17 amino acids.

The rearrangement links TRBV5-1 to TRBJ2-3; D gene ambiguous. The germline CDR1 and CDR2 sequences are SGHRS and YFSETQ. V was shortened by 0 bases and J by 1 base, with 9 bases between the two germline ends. The length of the CDR3 is 15 residues. CDR3: CASSLERVGTDTQYF. The CDR3, as DNA: TGCGCCAGCAGCTTGGAACGGGTTGGCACAGATACGCAGTATTTT. Full variable domain (remainder filled in from reference TRBV5-1 and TRBJ2-3): KAGVTQTPRYLIKTRGQQVTLSCSPISGHRSVSWYQQTPGQGLQFLFEYFSETQRNKGNFPGRFSGRQFSNSRSEMNVSTLELGDSALYLCASSLERVGTDTQYFGPGTRLTVL.

This chain connects TRBV20-1 to TRBJ1-2; 11 bases fit TRBD1. The CDR3 has 13 amino acids. V trimming: 7 bases; J trimming: 2 bases; junction bases outside the gene matches: 3. Germline V gene lookup returns CDR1 DFQATT and CDR2 SNEGSKA (reference sequence). CDR3 amino acids: CSVGDRGNYGYTF. The CDR3 DNA is TGCAGTGTAGGGGACAGGGGGAACTATGGCTACACCTTC.

This chain links TRBV20-1 with TRBJ1-2; 7 bases match TRBD1. Germline V gene lookup returns CDR1 DFQATT and CDR2 SNEGSKA (reference sequence). CDR3 length: 14 residues. V was pared by 3 bases and J by 2 bases, with 6 bases of the junction left unmatched. CDR3 bases: TGCAGTGCTAGCCTCCCGGGACAGAACTATGGCTACACCTTC. Amino acid sequence: CSASLPGQNYGYTF.

The genes are TRBV29-1 and TRBJ1-5, with 10 bases matching TRBD1. The V segment lost 7 bases and the J segment 1 base; nucleotides outside the gene matches: 16. This CDR3 is 18 amino acids long. Germline-derived CDR1 and CDR2 are SQVTM and ANQGSEA. CDR3 DNA: TGCAGCGCCACTGTGGGGAGCTCGGGACAGGGGAGCAATCAGCCCCAGCATTTT. The encoded protein is CSATVGSSGQGSNQPQHF.

This chain uses TRBV3-1 with TRBJ1-5; D unresolved. Germline V gives CDR1 LGHDT, CDR2 YNNKEL (reference sequence). The CDR3 has 14 residues. Trimming stripped 6 bases from V and 4 bases from J, with 13 bases between. DNA of the CDR3: TGTGCCAGCAGTCACTCAGGTGGGAATCAGCCCCAGCATTTT. Its translation: CASSHSGGNQPQHF. The whole variable domain, remainder taken from reference TRBV3-1 and TRBJ1-5, is DTAVSQTPKYLVTQMGNDKSIKCEQNLGHDTMYWYKQDSKKFLKIMFSYNNKELIINETVPNRFSPKSPDKAHLNLHINSLELGDSAVYFCASSHSGGNQPQHFGDGTRLSIL.

This chain joins TRBV3-1 and TRBJ1-6; weak D call: TRBD1 (6 bases). CDR1 and CDR2 (germline): LGHDT, YNNKEL (reference sequence). Trimming removed 0 bases at V and 13 bases at J, with 16 bases between. The CDR3 contains 15 residues. The CDR3: CASSQEGRGFTPLHF. The CDR3 DNA is TGTGCCAGCAGCCAAGAGGGTAGGGGGTTTACCCCCCTCCACTTT.

CDR3 sequence reads: CASSSLGQTPEAFF. CDR3 DNA: TGTGCCAGCAGTTCCCTAGGACAGACCCCTGAAGCTTTCTTT. The chain carries TRBV27 and TRBJ1-1; the D gene is possibly TRBD1 (6 bases). Germline V lookup: CDR1 MNHEY, CDR2 SMNVEV (reference sequence). CDR3 length: 14 amino acids. V was pared by 4 bases and J by 6 bases, with 15 bases between.

The chain carries TRBV7-9 and TRBJ2-5, with 10 bases aligning to TRBD2. Germline-derived CDR1 and CDR2 are SEHNR and FQNEAQ (reference sequence). V was pared by 5 bases and J by 4 bases, with 7 bases of the junction left unmatched. The CDR3 is 15 amino acids. The CDR3 here is CASSHRASGRETQYF. CDR3 DNA: TGTGCCAGCAGCCATCGGGCTAGCGGGAGAGAGACCCAGTACTTC.

This clonotype occurred once. J is TRBJ2-5 and V is TRBV2; D possibly corresponds to TRBD2 (6 bases). The germline V gene encodes CDR1 SNHLY and CDR2 FYNNEI. V dropped 7 bases and J dropped 7 bases, with 19 bases sitting between them. The CDR3 has 14 amino acids. This CDR3 reads CASMEGLVSGTQYF. The CDR3 nucleotides read TGTGCCAGCATGGAGGGATTGGTCTCGGGGACCCAGTACTTC.

The CDR3 here is CASSLGWDYEQFF. As DNA, the CDR3 is TGTGCCAGCAGCTTAGGTTGGGATTATGAGCAGTTCTTC. This chain joins TRBV11-2 and TRBJ2-1; D is unresolved. The V end was cut by 1 base, the J end by 8 bases, with 9 bases between. This CDR3 is 13 amino acids long. CDR1 and CDR2 from the germline V gene are SGHAT and FQNNGV.

The J gene is TRBJ2-3, the V gene TRBV29-1, with no clear D. CDR1 is SQVTM and CDR2 is ANQGSEA in the germline V gene. The CDR3 length is 11 residues. V lost 2 bases, J lost 5 bases, and 5 bases lay in between. CDR3 sequence: CSVELGDTQYF. The CDR3 bases are TGCAGCGTTGAATTAGGAGATACGCAGTATTTT.

The J gene is TRBJ2-3, the V gene TRBV20-1; D is uncertain. The CDR3 has 13 amino acids. V shed 4 bases and J shed 0 bases, with 8 bases lying between them. Germline CDR1 is DFQATT and CDR2 is SNEGSKA (reference sequence). Written as DNA, the CDR3 is TGCAGTGCTATTTCCCCTAGCACAGATACGCAGTATTTT. Translation: CSAISPSTDTQYF.

The rearrangement links TRBV4-1 to TRBJ2-3; TRBD2 agrees at 7 bases. The V segment lost 1 base and the J segment 4 bases; nucleotides outside the gene matches: 8. CDR3 size: 16 residues. CDR1 is MGHRA and CDR2 is YSYEKL in the germline V gene. CDR3 DNA: TGCGCCAGCAGCCAAGTTCGGGGCGGGAGCCCAGATACGCAGTATTTT. As protein: CASSQVRGGSPDTQYF.

This chain uses TRBV7-9 with TRBJ2-7, with 7 positions matching TRBD2. The CDR3 loop spans 16 amino acids. Germline V gene lookup returns CDR1 SEHNR and CDR2 FQNEAQ (reference sequence). Losses at the gene ends were 5 bases for V and 2 bases for J; bases not matched to a gene: 12. CDR3 loop: CASSRLTPGLAYEQYF. The CDR3 DNA follows: TGTGCCAGCAGCCGACTCACACCTGGACTAGCCTACGAGCAGTACTTC.

The genes are TRBV19 and TRBJ2-5; a weak D match, TRBD2 (6 bases). Germline V lookup: CDR1 LNHDA, CDR2 SQIVND (reference sequence). The CDR3 runs 14 residues. Trimming removed 3 bases at V and 3 bases at J, with 11 bases between. CDR3 protein: CASSIQAGKETQYF. CDR3 sequence (DNA): TGTGCCAGTAGTATCCAGGCGGGAAAAGAGACCCAGTACTTC. Supplemented by reference TRBV19 and TRBJ2-5, the full variable domain reads DGGITQSPKYLFRKEGQNVTLSCEQNLNHDAMYWYRQDPGQGLRLIYYSQIVNDFQKGDIAEGYSVSREKKESFPLTVTSAQKNPTAFYLCASSIQAGKETQYFGPGTRLLVL.